The sequence of this T cell receptor beta chain was determined in a study of T-cell memory formation after mild COVID-19. Study conclusions and caveats: Among CD4+ contracting clones, most were CM and EM, and CD8+ ones EMRA. Some clones that responded were present in memory (sampled pre-infection), which suggests cross-reactive memory joined. Day 15 to 85 contracting clones showed balanced CD4/CD8; later expanders leaned CD4+.

A remark on this clonotype: Its antigen is as yet unknown.

Each CDR3 protein gets one entry after TCRdb re-called the 5' RACE reads with MiXCR. The sample lists fewer than 550,000 distinct CDR3 sequences, roughly 20% occurring once. The source of this sequence is an adult woman who had mild COVID-19 (a few samples of this study predate the infection). Cell type and time point are not known. The sequencing input was PBMCs or a T cell subset sorted from them (not recorded which).

CDR3 sequence (DNA): TGTGCCTGGAAGGGTGGGGCAGGCCTCCAGACCATATATTTT. Translation: CAWKGGAGLQTIYF. This chain links TRBV30 with TRBJ1-3; perhaps TRBD1 as D (5 bases). Trimming took off 4 bases at V and 10 bases at J, with 20 bases between the two ends. Germline V CDR1 and CDR2: GTSNPN, SVGIG (reference sequence). The CDR3 totals 14 residues.